This T cell receptor beta chain was identified during a study of cytomegalovirus exposure and HLA in healthy donors. Study outcomes and limitations: Associated with cytomegalovirus, according to the listing, were 150 to 200 TCR beta chains.

To note about this clone: Its cognate antigen is unknown.

The V end was cut by 4 bases, the J end by 1 base, with 8 bases between. This CDR3 spans 13 amino acids. Assay used: immunoSEQ multiplex PCR; TCRdb lists only in-frame clones, some missing. The table has about 240,000 clones, about 90% seen once; the top ten hold 1% to 1.5%. The rearrangement joins TRBV23-1 to TRBJ2-7, with D uncertain. TRBV23-1 is sorted into the ORF group, with uncertain function. Sequencing used PBMCs. The TCR originated in a woman in her 30s in good health and CMV-seropositive. The CDR3 protein is CASSLWASYEQYF. The CDR3 DNA sequence: TGCGCCAGCAGTCTTTGGGCATCCTACGAGCAGTACTTC.